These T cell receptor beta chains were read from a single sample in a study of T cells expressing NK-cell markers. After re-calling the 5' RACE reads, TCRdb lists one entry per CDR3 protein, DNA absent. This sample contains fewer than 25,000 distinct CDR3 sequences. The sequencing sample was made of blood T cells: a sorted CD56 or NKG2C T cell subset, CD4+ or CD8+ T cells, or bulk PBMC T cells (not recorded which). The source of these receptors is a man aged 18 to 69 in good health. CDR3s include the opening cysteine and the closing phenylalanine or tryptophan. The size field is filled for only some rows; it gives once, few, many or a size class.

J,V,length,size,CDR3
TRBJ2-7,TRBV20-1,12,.,CSGEKTGYEQYF
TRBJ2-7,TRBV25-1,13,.,CASSPGGGYEQYF
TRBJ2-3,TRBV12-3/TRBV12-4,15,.,CASSSSDRSTDTQYF
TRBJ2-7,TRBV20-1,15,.,CSARARDRGLYEQYF
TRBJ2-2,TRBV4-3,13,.,CASSQDWAGELFF
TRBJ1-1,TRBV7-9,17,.,CASSLVRGGTGADEAFF
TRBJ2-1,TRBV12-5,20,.,CASGLVGTGRLLSSYNEQFF
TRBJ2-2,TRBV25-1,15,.,CASSEWDRVNGELFF
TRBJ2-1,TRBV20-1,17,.,CSVPATGIRGSYNEQFF
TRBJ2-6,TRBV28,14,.,CASSGDSGANVLTF
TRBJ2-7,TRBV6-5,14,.,CASSYGQDSYEQYF
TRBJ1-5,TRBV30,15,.,CAWSVGTTSNQPQHF
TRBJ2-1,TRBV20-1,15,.,CSASNSGRANGEQFF
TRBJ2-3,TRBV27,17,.,CASRLTGPAGAADTQYF
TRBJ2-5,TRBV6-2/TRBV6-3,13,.,CASSYQGWETQYF
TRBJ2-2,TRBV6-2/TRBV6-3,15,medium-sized,CASSFVGLDAGELFF
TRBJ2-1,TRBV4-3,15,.,CASSRDRLAGGLQFF
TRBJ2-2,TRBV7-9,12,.,CASSPVTGELFF
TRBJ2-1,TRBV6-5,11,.,CASSHLNEQFF
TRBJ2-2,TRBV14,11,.,CASSQSGELFF
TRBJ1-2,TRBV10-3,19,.,CAISESTGQGSNFNYGYTF
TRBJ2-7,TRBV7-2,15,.,CASTWSSANPYEQYF
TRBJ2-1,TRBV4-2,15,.,CASSQDPSGSFEQFF